A single sample gave rise to the 22 T cell receptor beta chains below, sequenced in a study of regulatory T cells in long-lasting Graves disease. The time point: newly diagnosed GD, antithyroid drugs for less than 3 months. PBMC RNA was the source of the TCR library. Researchers made TCR beta libraries by using iRepertoire HTBI primers and running Arm-PCR on CDR3 regions. TCRdb passed the multiplex PCR reads through MiXCR, listing each CDR3 protein once. The data contain fewer than 400,000 distinct CDR3 sequences, over 15% of them seen just once; the ten biggest clones take up about 40%. Sequencing was performed on peripheral blood mononuclear cells (PBMCs), taken at new diagnosis, from a patient treated with antithyroid drugs. The origin of the receptors is a female donor with Graves disease.

In its sample, this clonotype was seen many times. J is TRBJ2-3 and V is TRBV2, with TRBD2 matching 12 bases. The CDR3 runs to 17 residues. In germline, CDR1 is SNHLY, CDR2 FYNNEI. V shed 6 bases, J shed 5 bases, and the junction held 12 bases outside the gene matches. The CDR3 reads CASSPLIGLAGKDTQYF. In nucleotides, the CDR3 is TGTGCCAGCAGCCCCTTAATTGGACTAGCGGGGAAAGATACGCAGTATTTT.

V and J are TRBV18 and TRBJ2-7; 7 positions agree with TRBD1. CDR1 is KGHSH, CDR2 LQKENI, per germline. The CDR3 consists of 12 residues. V shed 8 bases and J 4 bases; nucleotides not matched to a gene: 5. DNA of the CDR3: TGTGCCAGCCGGGACAGCCGATACGAGCAGTACTTC. It encodes CASRDSRYEQYF.

Many counts were recorded for this clonotype. The J gene is TRBJ2-1, the V gene TRBV2; D might be TRBD2 (6 bases). The germline V gene encodes CDR1 SNHLY and CDR2 FYNNEI. V lost 6 bases and J 5 bases, leaving 23 bases between the germline ends. CDR3 length: 17 amino acids. This CDR3 reads CASRGPEGLALHNEQFF. CDR3 DNA: TGTGCCAGCAGGGGGCCGGAGGGGCTAGCGCTTCACAATGAGCAGTTCTTC.

V usage is TRBV20-1 and J usage is TRBJ2-5, with a possible D match to TRBD2 (5 bases). The CDR3 consists of 18 residues. Germline-derived CDR1 and CDR2 are DFQATT and SNEGSKA (reference sequence). The germline V and J ends were trimmed by 3 bases and 0 bases, with 23 bases remaining between them. In DNA form, the CDR3 reads TGCAGTGCTAGTGAAACCCCCGGGAATGACGCGTACCAAGAGACCCAGTACTTC. Translation gives CSASETPGNDAYQETQYF.

The rearrangement uses TRBV5-6 and TRBJ2-1; D gene ambiguous. Per the germline V gene, CDR1 is SGHDT and CDR2 is YYEEEE. Trimming removed 0 bases from V and 12 bases from J, with 10 bases in between. The CDR3 has 12 residues. The CDR3 region has the DNA TGTGCCAGCAGCTTGGGTACCCTTGGGCAGTTCTTC. It yields the protein CASSLGTLGQFF.

There are a few counts of this clonotype. The gene calls are TRBV2 and TRBJ2-7; TRBD2 agrees at 14 bases. In germline, CDR1 is SNHLY, CDR2 FYNNEI. Trimming took 5 bases from V and 2 from J; bases not matched to a gene: 11. The CDR3 is made up of 18 amino acids. CDR3: CASSYGGLAGDRTYEQYF. CDR3 in DNA: TGTGCCAGCAGTTACGGGGGACTAGCGGGAGACCGGACCTACGAGCAGTACTTC.

In this sample, this clonotype turned up a few times. The rearrangement uses TRBV30 and TRBJ2-7; the match to TRBD1 covers 7 bases. From germline, CDR1 is GTSNPN and CDR2 SVGIG (reference sequence). V trimming: 7 bases; J trimming: 2 bases; junction bases outside the gene matches: 5. The CDR3 spans 12 residues. CDR3 sequence: CASKTGAYEQYF. The CDR3 nucleotides are TGTGCCTCTAAAACAGGGGCCTACGAGCAGTACTTC.

This clonotype has at least ten counts. The chain is built from TRBV28 and TRBJ1-5; weak D call: TRBD1 (6 bases). The CDR3 runs to 13 residues. Trimming removed 7 bases from V and 2 bases from J, with 9 bases in between. The germline V gene encodes CDR1 MDHEN and CDR2 SYDVKM. The CDR3 region has the DNA TGTGCCAGCACCAAGGGGGGCAATCAGCCCCAGCATTTT. Its translation: CASTKGGNQPQHF.

This clonotype was seen ten or more times. J is TRBJ1-2 and V is TRBV12-3 or TRBV12-4; possibly TRBD1 for D (5 bases). V was shortened by 8 bases and J by 8 bases, with 12 bases between the two germline ends. CDR3 length equals 11 residues. CDR3 nucleotides: TGTGCCAGCTCAGGGTTGCCCGGCTACACCTTC. Amino acid sequence: CASSGLPGYTF.

The rearrangement links TRBV2 to TRBJ1-2; D is uncertain. V shed 7 bases and J shed 8 bases, with 11 bases lying between them. Germline values: CDR1 SNHLY, CDR2 FYNNEI. CDR3 size: 11 residues. The DNA of the CDR3 is TGTGCCAGCACGGGTCAGGAAGGCTACACCTTC. Protein: CASTGQEGYTF.

J is TRBJ1-1 and V is TRBV10-3; D is ambiguous. Germline lookup yields CDR1 ENHRY and CDR2 SYGVKD. The CDR3 contains 13 residues. Trimming took off 3 bases at V and 5 bases at J, with 10 bases between the two ends. CDR3 DNA: TGTGCCATCAGTGAAGGGTTCGGAACTGAAGCTTTCTTT. It translates to CAISEGFGTEAFF.

This clonotype was counted ten times or more. The chain uses TRBV27 and TRBJ2-7, with D possibly TRBD1 on 6 matching bases. The CDR3 extends over 15 amino acids. In germline, CDR1 is MNHEY, CDR2 SMNVEV (reference sequence). The V gene lost 5 bases and the J gene lost 0 bases, with 14 bases spanning the gap. CDR3 sequence: CASSPFRTASYEQYF. Here the CDR3 DNA reads TGTGCCAGCAGTCCCTTCAGGACAGCCTCCTACGAGCAGTACTTC.

This clonotype was detected many times. V usage is TRBV5-1 and J usage is TRBJ2-7, with TRBD2 identical over 11 bases. Germline assignment: CDR1 SGHRS and CDR2 YFSETQ. Germline trimming cut 0 bases from V and 5 bases from J; bases unmatched to any gene: 4. The CDR3 runs to 15 residues. The CDR3 DNA sequence: TGCGCCAGCAGCTTGGTACTAGCGGGAGCCCACGAGCAGTACTTC. Translation: CASSLVLAGAHEQYF.

This clonotype was counted only a few times. The chain couples TRBV28 to TRBJ2-7; 11 bases are shared with TRBD1. J lost 6 bases, V lost 3 bases, and 7 bases had no gene match. This CDR3 comprises 15 residues. Germline CDR1 is MDHEN and CDR2 is SYDVKM. In nucleotides, the CDR3 is TGTGCCAGCAGTTTGGGGGGACAGGGGGGGTCCGAGCAGTACTTC. It encodes CASSLGGQGGSEQYF.

As to this clonotype: A read error may be the cause here, since a much bigger clone is one base away. The chain's CDR3 is CAWAGGGNQPQYF. CDR3 DNA sequence: TGTGCCTGGGCAGGGGGTGGAAATCAGCCCCAGTATTTT. The rearrangement links TRBV30 to TRBJ1-5; 7 bases are a match to TRBD1. The J call may be faulty, since TRBJ2-3 better matches the DNA end. This CDR3 region has 13 residues. CDR1 is GTSNPN, CDR2 SVGIG, per germline (reference sequence).

Points on this clonotype: The junction does not match germline at one end; this may be a read error. This sequence joins TRBV20-1 and TRBJ2-5; D may be TRBD2 (6 bases). Germline V gene data show CDR1 as DFQATT and CDR2 as SNEGSKA (reference sequence). The CDR3 contains 14 residues. This CDR3 is CSARDPGTGETQRF. CDR3 sequence (DNA): TGCAGTGCTAGAGACCCCGGGACTGGGGAGACCCAGCGCTTC.

Ten or more counts support this clonotype. The chain uses TRBV28 and TRBJ1-4; 7 nucleotides align to TRBD1. The ends lost 2 bases at V and 8 bases at J; junction bases unmatched: 5. The CDR3 runs to 14 residues. Germline V gene sequence: CDR1 MDHEN, CDR2 SYDVKM. DNA of the CDR3: TGTGCCAGCAGTTTACCTGGGACAGCCGAAAAACTGTTTTTT. Amino acids: CASSLPGTAEKLFF.

The sample holds many counts of this clonotype. The chain uses TRBV19 and TRBJ2-5; 13 nucleotides line up with TRBD2. Germline CDR1 and CDR2: LNHDA and SQIVND (reference sequence). The ends lost 7 bases at V and 3 bases at J; junction bases unmatched: 8. The CDR3 has 16 amino acids. This CDR3 is CASKGLAGAGEETQYF. CDR3 DNA sequence: TGTGCCAGTAAAGGACTAGCGGGAGCAGGAGAAGAGACCCAGTACTTC.

This clonotype has at least ten counts. The V gene is TRBV12-3 or TRBV12-4, the J gene TRBJ1-6, with D perhaps matching TRBD1 (5 bases). V shed 8 bases and J shed 8 bases, with 22 bases lying between them. This CDR3 has 16 amino acids. The CDR3 nucleotides are TGTGCCAGCGCCCTAAACGCGGCAGGGCTTGATTCACCCCTCCACTTT. As protein: CASALNAAGLDSPLHF.

In the case of this clonotype: Its ends do not fully match the called genes, so a read error is possible. V and J are TRBV25-1 and TRBJ2-7; TRBD2 aligns across 13 bases. This CDR3 has 12 residues. CDR1 is MGHDK, CDR2 SYGVNS, per germline. Here the CDR3 DNA reads TGTGCCAGCAGCGGACTAGCGGGGGCCTTTTCCTTC. As protein: CASSGLAGAFSF.

CDR3 sequence (DNA): TGTGCCAGCAGCGTGGGACAGGGGCATGCTGAGCAGTACTTC. Translating it yields CASSVGQGHAEQYF. The V gene is TRBV9, the J gene TRBJ2-5; TRBD1 matches at 10 bases. V gave up 2 bases and J gave up 11 bases; unmatched junction bases: 9. The CDR3 is made up of 14 amino acids. Germline V CDR1 and CDR2: SGDLS, YYNGEE.

This clonotype was counted ten times or more. The genes are TRBV7-2 and TRBJ2-1; TRBD2 is a possible D gene (5 bases). Germline values: CDR1 SGHTA, CDR2 FQGNSA. The V end was cut by 4 bases, the J end by 9 bases, with 19 bases between. This CDR3 has 15 residues. This chain's CDR3 is CASSSRTPTVGEQFF. CDR3 nucleotides: TGTGCCAGCAGCTCCCGGACTCCTACGGTGGGTGAGCAGTTCTTC.